This T cell receptor (beta chain) was documented in a study of T-cell memory formation after mild COVID-19. At the level of the study: TCR clusters were largely donor specific.

A single record per CDR3 protein comes from TCRdb applying MiXCR to the 5' RACE reads. The sample includes some 450,000 distinct CDR3 sequences, 15% to 20% of them seen just once. Study outcomes and limitations: SARS-CoV-2 specificity of second-wave clones peaking day 37 was unconfirmed. Cross-reactive memory apparently joined, as some responding clones appeared in pre-infection memory. Shrinking CD4+ clones were chiefly CM and EM; CD8+ ones were chiefly EMRA.

The table lists this clonotype with many counts. Its antigen is not identified. The clonotype comes from a man between 18 and 35 years old who had mild COVID-19 (a few samples of this study predate the infection). Cell type and time point are not known. Sequencing was done on a sample of PBMCs or a T cell subset sorted from them (not recorded which).

The CDR3 DNA is TGTGCCACCAGCAGAGCGGGGGAGGGGAGTGATACGCAGTATTTT. This gives the protein CATSRAGEGSDTQYF. The rearrangement links TRBV15 to TRBJ2-3; 7 nucleotides match TRBD2. This CDR3 spans 15 amino acids. The V gene end was trimmed by 1 base and the J gene end by 6 bases; junction bases not matched to a gene: 7. CDR1 and CDR2 from the germline V gene are LNHNV and YYDKDF (reference sequence).